This T cell receptor (beta chain) was identified during a study of blood T cell repertoires in COVID-19. Study-wide context: COVID-19 samples from acute and convalescent phases originated in the United States, Italy and Spain.

Germline assignment: CDR1 LGHNA and CDR2 YNFKEQ. This CDR3 has 16 amino acids. V was clipped by 1 base and J by 4 bases; unmatched bases: 5. As processed by the authors: Reference gene primers were amplified, and this amplification served to estimate nucleated cell counts. Measured with immunoSEQ multiplex PCR; TCRdb has only the in-frame clones, and not every one. V and J calls and clone size are copied from that table; D and trimming were computed from the DNA. The sample contains just over 300,000 clones, roughly 90% of which appear only once. Recovered Cohort 3 donors showed two negative PCRs, clearance, or symptom resolution.

The material sequenced was PBMCs or T cells enriched from blood (not recorded which). The origin of this receptor is a woman between 18 and 29 years old who had recovered from COVID-19. This chain uses TRBV4-2 with TRBJ2-1, with 9 nucleotides matching TRBD2. In DNA form, the CDR3 reads TGTGCCAGCAGCCAAGCTACTAGCGGGTCTTACAATGAGCAGTTCTTC. It is translated as CASSQATSGSYNEQFF.